This T cell receptor beta chain was captured by sequencing in a study of T cell repertoires in ileal Crohn's disease. Across the whole study: All patients had surgery for stricturing (around 61%) or penetrating (around 39%) disease.

Five hundred nanograms of biopsy DNA per sample underwent TCRB immunosequencing. Profiling relied on immunoSEQ multiplex PCR, and the TCRdb table lists in-frame clones only, not all of them. Altogether around 33,000 clones are present, roughly 77% being singletons, with the ten largest covering around a fifth. Germline V CDR1 and CDR2: SGHRS, YFSETQ. V was pared by 4 bases and J by 7 bases, with 7 bases of the junction left unmatched. CDR3 length: 15 amino acids. With respect to this clone: Its antigen is unidentified. Distinct nucleotide sequences in the sample also encode this CDR3.

Study-wide points: All patients with clonality above 26.8% had endoscopic recurrence. Compared with non-smokers, active smokers at surgery showed more clonal expansions.

The sequencing sample was made of ileal tissue. The chain is built from TRBV5-1 and TRBJ1-6; 8 bases are a match to TRBD1. This receptor was obtained from an adult with Crohn's disease. Here the CDR3 reads CASSLGGQGNSPLHF. CDR3 nucleotide sequence: TGCGCCAGCAGCCTTGGCGGACAGGGAAATTCACCCCTCCACTTT.